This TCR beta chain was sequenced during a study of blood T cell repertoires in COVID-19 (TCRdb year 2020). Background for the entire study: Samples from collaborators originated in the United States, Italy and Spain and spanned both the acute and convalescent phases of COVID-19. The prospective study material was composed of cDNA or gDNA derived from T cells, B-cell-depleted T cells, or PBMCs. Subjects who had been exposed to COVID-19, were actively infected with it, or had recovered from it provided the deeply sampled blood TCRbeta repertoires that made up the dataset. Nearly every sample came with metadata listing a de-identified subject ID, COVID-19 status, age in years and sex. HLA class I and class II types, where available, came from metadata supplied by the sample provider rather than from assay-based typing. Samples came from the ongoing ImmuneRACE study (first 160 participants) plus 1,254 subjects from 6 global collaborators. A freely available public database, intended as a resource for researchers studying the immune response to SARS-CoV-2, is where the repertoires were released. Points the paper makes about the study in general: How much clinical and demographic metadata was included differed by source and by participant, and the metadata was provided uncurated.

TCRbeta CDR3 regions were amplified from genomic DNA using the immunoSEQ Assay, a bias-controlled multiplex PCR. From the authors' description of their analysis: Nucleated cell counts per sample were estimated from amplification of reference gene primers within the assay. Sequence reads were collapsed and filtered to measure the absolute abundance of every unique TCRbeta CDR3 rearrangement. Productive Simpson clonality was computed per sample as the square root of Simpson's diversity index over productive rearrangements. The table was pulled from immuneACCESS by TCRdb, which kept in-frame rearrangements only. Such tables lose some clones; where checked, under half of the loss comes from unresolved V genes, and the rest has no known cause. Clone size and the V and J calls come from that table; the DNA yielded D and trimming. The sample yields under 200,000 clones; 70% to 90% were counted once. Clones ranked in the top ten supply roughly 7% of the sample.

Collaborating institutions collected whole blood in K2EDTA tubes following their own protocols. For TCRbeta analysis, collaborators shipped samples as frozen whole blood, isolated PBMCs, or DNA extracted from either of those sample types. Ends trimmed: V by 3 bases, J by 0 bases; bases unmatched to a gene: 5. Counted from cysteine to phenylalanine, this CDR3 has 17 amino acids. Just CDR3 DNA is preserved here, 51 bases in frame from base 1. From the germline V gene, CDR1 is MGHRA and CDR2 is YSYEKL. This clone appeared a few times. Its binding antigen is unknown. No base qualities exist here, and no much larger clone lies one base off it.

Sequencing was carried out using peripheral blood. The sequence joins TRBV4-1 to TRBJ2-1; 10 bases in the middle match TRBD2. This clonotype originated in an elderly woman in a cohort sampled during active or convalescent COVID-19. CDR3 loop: CASSQGSGRFSYNEQFF. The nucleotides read TGCGCCAGCAGCCAGGGTAGCGGGAGGTTCTCCTACAATGAGCAGTTCTTC.